The 5 T cell receptor beta chains reported below all come from one sample, sequenced in a study of T cell repertoires and HLA-DP antigens. Sequenced by immunoSEQ multiplex PCR; TCRdb stores in-frame clones only, minus some. Among 65,000 to 95,000 clones, around 77% were seen once, and the ten largest hold 1.6%. Their antigen targets remain unknown. The sample was CD4+ T cells from PBMCs. The source is a man aged 60-69 years in good health and CMV-seronegative.

V usage is TRBV13 and J usage is TRBJ1-1; D gene unclear. The CDR3 consists of 15 residues. In germline, CDR1 is PRHDT, CDR2 FYEKMQ (reference sequence). Trimming left V 4 bases short and J 1 base short, with 13 bases between. CDR3 amino acids: CASSSKLRANTEAFF. The CDR3, as DNA: TGTGCCAGCAGCTCCAAATTACGGGCGAACACTGAAGCTTTCTTT.

The V gene is TRBV28, the J gene TRBJ2-5; D might be TRBD2 (6 bases). This CDR3 has 17 amino acids. From germline, CDR1 is MDHEN and CDR2 SYDVKM. The germline V and J ends were trimmed by 5 bases and 5 bases, with 24 bases remaining between them. DNA of the CDR3: TGTGCCAGCAGTCCCCCCTTTCTCGGGGGAGAGGTGGAGACCCAGTACTTC. It codes for CASSPPFLGGEVETQYF.

The chain recombines TRBV9 with TRBJ1-5, with TRBD1 matching 8 bases. The CDR3 is made up of 15 amino acids. Trimming removed 3 bases from V and 7 bases from J; junction bases left unmatched: 9. Germline CDR1 is SGDLS and CDR2 is YYNGEE. The DNA for the CDR3 is TGTGCCAGCAGCGCCGGAGGACAGGGAAGGCAGCCCCAGCATTTT. This codes for CASSAGGQGRQPQHF.

V usage is TRBV5-1 and J usage is TRBJ2-1, with 7 bases aligning to TRBD2. V was pared by 8 bases and J by 10 bases, with 15 bases of the junction left unmatched. Germline CDR1 reads SGHRS; CDR2 reads YFSETQ. This CDR3 has 14 residues. The chain's CDR3 is CASTPGGQRREQFF. As DNA, the CDR3 is TGCGCCAGTACCCCGGGAGGACAACGGAGAGAGCAGTTCTTC.

This clone was picked up one time. The chain combines TRBV6-5 with TRBJ1-1; TRBD1 matches 7 bases. This CDR3 has 15 amino acids. Germline loops: CDR1 MNHEY, CDR2 SVGAGI. The V and J ends lost 0 bases and 4 bases, in that order; junction bases with no gene match: 5. CDR3 DNA sequence: TGTGCCAGCAGTTACTCCTCACAGGGGCTCACTGAAGCTTTCTTT. Its translation: CASSYSSQGLTEAFF.